Presented here are 8 T cell receptor beta chains from one specimen sequenced in a study of T-cell reconstitution after alpha-beta-depleted transplantation in children. The TCRbeta library incorporated unique molecular identifiers. TCRdb redid the calling of the PCR reads with MiXCR, one entry per CDR3 protein. The data contain approximately 640,000 distinct CDR3 sequences, roughly 15% of them seen just once; the ten biggest clones take up over 0.95%. Source: PBMCs from the stem cell graft donor, taken from the stem cell graft. The receptors were sampled from a human donor who donated a stem cell graft to a child with acute myeloid leukemia.

This clonotype occurred many times. The chain joins TRBV20-1 to TRBJ1-1, with D possibly TRBD1 on 5 matching bases. V was shortened by 0 bases and J by 5 bases, with 16 bases between the two germline ends. Germline V gene sequence: CDR1 DFQATT, CDR2 SNEGSKA (reference sequence). This CDR3 comprises 15 residues. This chain's CDR3 is CSARDWTSPSTEAFF. The CDR3 nucleotides are TGCAGTGCTAGAGATTGGACATCCCCTTCAACTGAAGCTTTCTTT.

There are many counts of this clonotype. The V call is TRBV7-2, the J call TRBJ1-1; D may be TRBD1 (6 bases). The V end lost 3 bases, the J end lost 4 bases, and 9 bases lay between the germline ends. Germline V gene lookup returns CDR1 SGHTA and CDR2 FQGNSA. CDR3 length equals 13 residues. Here the CDR3 DNA reads TGTGCCAGCAGCTTTGCGGGGGCCACTGAAGCTTTCTTT. Amino acid sequence: CASSFAGATEAFF.

This clonotype was counted a few times. V is TRBV11-2 and J is TRBJ2-7; 15 nucleotides match TRBD2. The CDR3 totals 18 residues. Germline V gene lookup returns CDR1 SGHAT and CDR2 FQNNGV. V dropped 5 bases and J dropped 2; count of bases not matched to a gene: 10. CDR3: CASSRTSGGDYFTYEQYF. The CDR3 nucleotides read TGTGCCAGCAGCAGGACTAGCGGGGGGGACTATTTTACCTACGAGCAGTACTTC.

This clonotype has more than one count but fewer than ten. The genes are TRBV5-1 and TRBJ2-1, with 7 positions matching TRBD2. In germline, CDR1 is SGHRS, CDR2 YFSETQ. CDR3 length: 17 residues. Unmatched junction bases numbered 6, after V lost 0 bases and J lost 0 bases. The chain's CDR3 is CASSLEAGEDSYNEQFF. In DNA form, the CDR3 reads TGCGCCAGCAGCTTGGAGGCGGGGGAGGACTCCTACAATGAGCAGTTCTTC.

This clonotype was counted only a few times. V usage is TRBV5-1 and J usage is TRBJ2-3; D is uncertain. The CDR3 is 12 amino acids. V was trimmed by 4 bases and J by 3 bases, leaving 6 bases between them. Germline loops: CDR1 SGHRS, CDR2 YFSETQ. CDR3 in amino acids: CASSTQTDTQYF. The CDR3 nucleotides read TGCGCCAGCAGCACACAGACAGATACGCAGTATTTT.

A few counts support this clonotype. The J gene is TRBJ2-6, the V gene TRBV6-2 or TRBV6-3; no definite D call. In germline, CDR1 is MNHEY, CDR2 SVGEGT. CDR3 size: 18 residues. The V gene lost 0 bases and the J gene lost 4 bases, with 16 bases spanning the gap. The CDR3 DNA reads TGTGCCAGCAGTTACTCGGCAGGTTTCCGTCTAGGGGCCAACGTCCTGACTTTC. Its translation is CASSYSAGFRLGANVLTF.

The genes are TRBV25-1 and TRBJ1-1, with a tentative D call TRBD1 (5 bases). In germline, CDR1 is MGHDK, CDR2 SYGVNS. V gave up 3 bases and J gave up 7 bases, with 15 bases separating them. This CDR3 spans 14 amino acids. The DNA of the CDR3 is TGTGCCAGCAGTGATGGGGCAGGTCCGAATGAAGCTTTCTTT. Its protein is CASSDGAGPNEAFF.

V is TRBV11-2 and J is TRBJ2-1; 12 nucleotides agree with TRBD2. This CDR3 has 18 amino acids. Germline V lookup: CDR1 SGHAT, CDR2 FQNNGV. The J segment lost 1 base and the V segment lost 5 bases, leaving 9 bases of the junction unmatched. CDR3 amino acids: CASSRLAGGPKSYNEQFF. CDR3 nucleotide sequence: TGTGCCAGCAGCCGGCTAGCGGGGGGGCCTAAGTCCTACAATGAGCAGTTCTTC.